The present T cell receptor (beta chain) was sequenced within a study of cytomegalovirus exposure and HLA in healthy donors. Study-wide background: For the approximately 430 genotyped donors, 81% fell within the Caucasian-associated ancestry cluster.

The primer mix had 60 Vbeta and 13 Jbeta primers. The method was immunoSEQ multiplex PCR; TCRdb's version includes in-frame clones alone and lacks a portion of them. The sample includes 270,000 or so clones, roughly 88% seen only once; the top ten take approximately 4.3%. With V trimmed by 1 base and J by 0 bases, 3 bases remained unmatched. Germline V lookup: CDR1 SGHTA, CDR2 FQGNSA. The length of the CDR3 is 17 residues. The material sequenced was PBMCs. The chain carries TRBV7-2 and TRBJ2-3, with 11 bases identical to TRBD2. The source of this sequence is a man aged 40-55 years in good health and CMV-seropositive. The CDR3 sequence: CASSLEWTSGSTDTQYF. DNA of the CDR3: TGTGCCAGCAGCTTAGAATGGACTAGCGGGAGCACAGATACGCAGTATTTT. Complete variable domain (other parts from reference TRBV7-2 and TRBJ2-3): GAGVSQSPSNKVTEKGKDVELRCDPISGHTALYWYRQSLGQGLEFLIYFQGNSAPDKSGLPSDRFSAERTGGSVSTLTIQRTQQEDSAVYLCASSLEWTSGSTDTQYFGPGTRLTVL.